The 21 T cell receptor beta chains listed next were all sequenced from one sample in a study of T cells in Graves' hyperthyroidism and ophthalmopathy. Amplification targeted TCR beta CDR3 regions from RNA transcripts. The HTBI primer set drove a first-round RT-PCR of the TCR CDR3. TCRdb passed the multiplex PCR reads through MiXCR, listing each CDR3 protein once. This sample yields approximately 690,000 distinct CDR3 sequences, of which roughly 15% are seen a single time; around 13% belongs to the top ten. The sample comprised blood. The receptors derive from a woman in her fifties or sixties with Graves' ophthalmopathy.

Many counts were recorded for this clonotype. V usage is TRBV27 and J usage is TRBJ2-7; 7 nucleotides agree with TRBD2. V shed 5 bases, J shed 4 bases, and the junction held 5 bases outside the gene matches. The CDR3 consists of 13 residues. Per germline, CDR1 MNHEY and CDR2 SMNVEV (reference sequence). The DNA for the CDR3 is TGTGCCAGCAGTCTGGGACTAAATTACGAGCAGTACTTC. Amino acids: CASSLGLNYEQYF.

This clonotype was seen many times. The chain links TRBV18 to TRBJ2-7; no reliable D call. The CDR3 totals 12 residues. The V gene's germline CDR1 is KGHSH and CDR2 LQKENI. The V end lost 4 bases, the J end lost 4 bases, and 8 bases lay between the germline ends. CDR3 sequence reads: CASSQTAYEQYF. Written as DNA, the CDR3 is TGTGCCAGCTCACAAACCGCATACGAGCAGTACTTC.

This clonotype was observed many times. This chain connects TRBV10-3 to TRBJ1-2; D gene uncertain. Germline CDR1 reads ENHRY; CDR2 reads SYGVKD. CDR3 length equals 13 residues. Trimming removed 0 bases at V and 8 bases at J, with 10 bases between. CDR3 DNA sequence: TGTGCCATCAGTGAGTCTTATGGTGGAGGCTACACCTTC. Encoded protein: CAISESYGGGYTF.

This clonotype was observed at least ten times. The chain carries TRBV2 and TRBJ2-7, with TRBD2 matching over 9 bases. CDR3 length: 16 residues. The V gene end was trimmed by 7 bases and the J gene end by 0 bases; junction bases not matched to a gene: 10. The germline V gene encodes CDR1 SNHLY and CDR2 FYNNEI. CDR3 nucleotide sequence: TGTGCCAGCATTTCTCTAGCGGGGAAAAGCTCCTACGAGCAGTACTTC. Its translation is CASISLAGKSSYEQYF.

In its sample, this clonotype was seen many times. The chain carries TRBV6-1 and TRBJ2-1; 7 nucleotides match TRBD1. The germline V gene has CDR1 MNHNS and CDR2 SASEGT. This CDR3 has 14 amino acids. Trimming cost V 8 bases and J 1 base; bases outside gene matches: 5. CDR3 nucleotide sequence: TGTGCCAGCCAAACGGGACAGTCCTACAATGAGCAGTTCTTC. Amino acid sequence: CASQTGQSYNEQFF.

This clonotype was recorded a few times. This may be a read error: a much more frequent sequence differs by one nucleotide. The chain is built from TRBV6-2 or TRBV6-3 and TRBJ2-7; TRBD2 matches at 10 bases. Germline V gene data show CDR1 as MNHEY and CDR2 as SVGEGT. CDR3 size: 16 residues. The CDR3: CANSYSTSGFSYEQYF. CDR3 coding DNA: TGTGCCAACAGTTATTCGACTAGCGGGTTCTCCTACGAGCAGTACTTC.

V and J are TRBV4-2 and TRBJ2-5; 12 positions match TRBD2. The germline CDR1 and CDR2 sequences are LGHNA and YNFKEQ. J lost 4 bases, V lost 3 bases, and 9 bases had no gene match. CDR3 size: 17 residues. The CDR3 region has the DNA TGTGCCAGCAGCCAGCATGCGACGGGACTAGCGGGAGAGACCCAGTACTTC. Amino acids: CASSQHATGLAGETQYF.

As DNA, the CDR3 is TGCAGTGGCCCCTCTAGCGGGGGGGGGGATACGCAGTATTTT. This translates into CSGPSSGGGDTQYF. This rearrangement joins TRBV20-1 to TRBJ2-3, with TRBD2 matching over 12 bases. Losses at the gene ends were 7 bases for V and 6 bases for J; bases not matched to a gene: 8. The CDR3 sequence is 14 residues long. CDR1 and CDR2 from the germline V gene are DFQATT and SNEGSKA (reference sequence).

The sample holds many counts of this clonotype. The chain employs TRBV5-1 and TRBJ2-1; D perhaps matches TRBD2 (5 bases). The CDR3 sequence is 15 residues long. V shed 1 base and J shed 9 bases, with 17 bases lying between them. CDR1 and CDR2 (germline): SGHRS, YFSETQ. The CDR3 protein is CASSLSTPGRGEQFF. CDR3 DNA sequence: TGCGCCAGCAGCTTGTCGACTCCGGGCCGGGGTGAGCAGTTCTTC.

This clonotype was observed at least ten times. The gene calls are TRBV18 and TRBJ1-1, with no clear D. The CDR3 length is 16 residues. The germline gives CDR1 KGHSH, CDR2 LQKENI. Trimming removed 6 bases at V and 1 base at J, with 18 bases between. This chain's CDR3 is CASSLIRRGENTEAFF. The CDR3 DNA reads as TGTGCCAGCTCCCTGATTAGACGGGGTGAGAACACTGAAGCTTTCTTT.

The chain couples TRBV2 to TRBJ1-1; no clear D. The CDR3 totals 14 residues. V shed 2 bases and J shed 0 bases, with 7 bases lying between them. The germline V gene has CDR1 SNHLY and CDR2 FYNNEI. CDR3 DNA sequence: TGTGCCAGCAGTGAAAGGGCCATGAACACTGAAGCTTTCTTT. Translated, it gives CASSERAMNTEAFF.

This clonotype was observed a few times. The rearrangement joins TRBV9 to TRBJ2-2, with D perhaps assigned TRBD1 or TRBD2 (5 bases each). The V and J ends lost 1 base and 2 bases respectively, with 9 bases between them. The CDR3 has 15 amino acids. Germline V gene data show CDR1 as SGDLS and CDR2 as YYNGEE. Here the CDR3 DNA reads TGTGCCAGCAGCGTAACGGGACCAAACACCGGGGAGCTGTTTTTT. Translated, it gives CASSVTGPNTGELFF. The complete variable domain, with remaining parts taken from reference TRBV9 and TRBJ2-2, reads DSGVTQTPKHLITATGQRVTLRCSPRSGDLSVYWYQQSLDQGLQFLIQYYNGEERAKGNILERFSAQQFPDLHSELNLSSLELGDSALYFCASSVTGPNTGELFFGEGSRLTVL.

This clonotype was found many times. V is TRBV6-1 and J is TRBJ1-1, with D possibly TRBD1 on 6 matching bases. The CDR3 is 14 amino acids. The ends were cut back, 5 bases at V and 4 bases at J, with 14 bases in the middle. The germline gives CDR1 MNHNS, CDR2 SASEGT. The CDR3 DNA follows: TGTGCCAGCAGTTATGGGGGGGCTAGCACTGAAGCTTTCTTT. Protein product: CASSYGGASTEAFF.

This clonotype occurred many times. V is TRBV6-2 or TRBV6-3 and J is TRBJ2-7, with D unresolved. This CDR3 spans 12 amino acids. Germline V gene data show CDR1 as MNHEY and CDR2 as SVGEGT. V gave up 4 bases and J gave up 4 bases, with 8 bases separating them. This CDR3 reads CASSLLEYEQYF. The CDR3, as DNA: TGTGCCAGCAGTTTGTTGGAGTACGAGCAGTACTTC.

This clonotype came up a few times. The gene calls are TRBV20-1 and TRBJ1-1; D gene uncertain. CDR3 length: 12 amino acids. In germline, CDR1 is DFQATT, CDR2 SNEGSKA (reference sequence). Trimming stripped 6 bases from V and 1 base from J, with 9 bases between. The CDR3 sequence: CSARHRNTEAFF. CDR3 DNA: TGCAGTGCCCGGCACAGGAACACTGAAGCTTTCTTT.

This clonotype was counted ten times or more. This sequence joins TRBV27 and TRBJ1-2; maybe TRBD1 (5 bases). V was shortened by 10 bases and J by 3 bases, with 30 bases between the two germline ends. Germline values: CDR1 MNHEY, CDR2 SMNVEV (reference sequence). The CDR3 consists of 18 residues. CDR3 loop: CATWEDAGTSTLDYGYTF. CDR3 nucleotide sequence: TGTGCCACCTGGGAGGACGCAGGGACCTCAACCCTTGACTATGGCTACACCTTC.

With respect to this clonotype: A much more abundant neighbour one base away suggests this may be a read error. This chain joins TRBV5-1 and TRBJ2-5; D is ambiguous. Germline assignment: CDR1 SGHRS and CDR2 YFSETQ. The ends were cut back, 0 bases at V and 7 bases at J, with 22 bases in the middle. CDR3 length equals 17 residues. In DNA, the CDR3 is TGCGCCAGCAGCTTGGCGTTCCTATCGCTAGAGTGGGGGACCCAGTACTTC. It is translated as CASSLAFLSLEWGTQYF.

This chain links TRBV4-1 with TRBJ2-1; 9 positions match TRBD2. The CDR3 covers 15 residues. V lost 3 bases, J lost 4 bases, and 4 bases stayed unmatched. Germline loops: CDR1 MGHRA, CDR2 YSYEKL. The CDR3 sequence is CASSHRLADYNEQFF. The DNA of the CDR3 is TGCGCCAGCAGCCACAGACTAGCGGATTACAATGAGCAGTTCTTC.

This clonotype was seen many times. The chain employs TRBV20-1 and TRBJ2-1; TRBD2 aligns across 14 bases. Germline V CDR1 and CDR2: DFQATT, SNEGSKA (reference sequence). The V gene end was trimmed by 1 base and the J gene end by 5 bases; junction bases not matched to a gene: 13. The CDR3 is 19 residues long. The CDR3 protein is CSARVIPGLAGVVDNEQFF. CDR3 bases: TGCAGTGCTAGAGTGATCCCGGGACTAGCGGGAGTGGTGGACAATGAGCAGTTCTTC.

In this sample, this clonotype turned up many times. The chain combines TRBV20-1 with TRBJ1-1; no definite D call. CDR1 DFQATT and CDR2 SNEGSKA come from the germline V gene (reference sequence). With 2 bases removed from V and 4 bases from J, the gap between germline ends came to 14 bases. CDR3 size: 14 residues. The CDR3 protein is CSARSPLLSTEAFF. In nucleotides, the CDR3 is TGCAGTGCTAGATCTCCTTTGCTGAGCACTGAAGCTTTCTTT.

This chain links TRBV19 with TRBJ1-2; D is unresolved. Per germline, CDR1 LNHDA and CDR2 SQIVND (reference sequence). The CDR3 spans 12 residues. In DNA, the CDR3 is TGTGCTCTACTCGGGCCGCTCTATGGCTACACCTTC. Translation: CALLGPLYGYTF. The full variable domain, with the rest looked up from reference TRBV19 and TRBJ1-2, is DGGITQSPKYLFRKEGQNVTLSCEQNLNHDAMYWYRQDPGQGLRLIYYSQIVNDFQKGDIAEGYSVSREKKESFPLTVTSAQKNPTAFYLCALLGPLYGYTFGSGTRLTVV.